Listed below are T cell receptor beta chains from one sample, sequenced in a study of beta chain features in type 1 diabetes. Sequencing was performed with immunoSEQ multiplex PCR; in TCRdb, only in-frame clones are kept and a portion is missing. Of more than 300,000 clones detected, about 14% appear once; the ten largest clones hold roughly 0.017%. Sequencing was done on a sample of naive CD4+ T cells from blood. All receptors derive from a woman aged 18-30 years in good health. Both conserved end residues are part of each CDR3. Each record gives: J gene, V gene, CDR3 protein.

J: TRBJ1-4
V: TRBV15
CDR3: CATSRGGSVEKLFF

J: TRBJ1-1
V: TRBV21-1
CDR3: CASPMVGSEAFF

J: TRBJ1-2
V: TRBV11-2
CDR3: CASSLGEYANYGYTF

J: TRBJ2-1
V: TRBV29-1
CDR3: CSPIVMGAGVYNEQFF

J: TRBJ2-1
V: TRBV29-1
CDR3: CSVVGLAGNYNEQFF

J: TRBJ2-7
V: TRBV5-6
CDR3: CASSLERGYEQYF

J: TRBJ2-5
V: TRBV2
CDR3: CASSELGHLGTQYF

J: TRBJ2-1
V: TRBV30
CDR3: CAWSVRLVNEQFF

J: TRBJ2-3
V: TRBV5-1
CDR3: CASSSGQAIITDTQYF

J: TRBJ1-3
V: TRBV7-8
CDR3: CASSPGQHSGNTIYF

J: TRBJ2-1
V: TRBV20-1
CDR3: CSARGLNEQFF